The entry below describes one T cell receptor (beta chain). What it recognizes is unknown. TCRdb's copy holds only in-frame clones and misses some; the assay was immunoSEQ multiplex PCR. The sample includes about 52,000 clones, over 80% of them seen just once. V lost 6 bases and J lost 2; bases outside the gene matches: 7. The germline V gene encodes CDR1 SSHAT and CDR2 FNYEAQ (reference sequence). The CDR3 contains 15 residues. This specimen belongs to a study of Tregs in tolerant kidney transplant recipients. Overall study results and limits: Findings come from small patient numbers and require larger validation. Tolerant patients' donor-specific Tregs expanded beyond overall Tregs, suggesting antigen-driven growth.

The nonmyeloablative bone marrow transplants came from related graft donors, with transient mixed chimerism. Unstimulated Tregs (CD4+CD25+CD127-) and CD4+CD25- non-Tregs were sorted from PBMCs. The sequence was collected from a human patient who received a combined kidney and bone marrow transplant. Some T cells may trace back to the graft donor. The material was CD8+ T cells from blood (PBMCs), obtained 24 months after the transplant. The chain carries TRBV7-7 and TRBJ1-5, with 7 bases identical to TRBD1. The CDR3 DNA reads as TGTGCCAGCAGTTCGACAGGGCCCGGCAATCAGCCCCAGCATTTT. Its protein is CASSSTGPGNQPQHF.